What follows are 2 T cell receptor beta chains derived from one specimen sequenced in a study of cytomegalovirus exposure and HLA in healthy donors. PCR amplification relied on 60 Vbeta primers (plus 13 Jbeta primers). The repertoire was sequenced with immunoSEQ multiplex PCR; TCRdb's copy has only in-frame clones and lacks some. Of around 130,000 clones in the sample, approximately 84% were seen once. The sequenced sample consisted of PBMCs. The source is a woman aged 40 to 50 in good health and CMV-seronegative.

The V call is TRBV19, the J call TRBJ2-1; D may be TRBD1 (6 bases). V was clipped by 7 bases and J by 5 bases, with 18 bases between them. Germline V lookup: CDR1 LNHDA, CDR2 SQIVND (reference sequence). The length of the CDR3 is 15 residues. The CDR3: CASTKGGRINNEQFF. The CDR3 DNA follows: TGTGCCAGTACAAAAGGGGGACGGATTAACAATGAGCAGTTCTTC. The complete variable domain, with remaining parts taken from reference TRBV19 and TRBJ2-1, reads DGGITQSPKYLFRKEGQNVTLSCEQNLNHDAMYWYRQDPGQGLRLIYYSQIVNDFQKGDIAEGYSVSREKKESFPLTVTSAQKNPTAFYLCASTKGGRINNEQFFGPGTRLTVL.

The CDR3 loop reads CASSLEDRAPPKNIQYF. The CDR3 DNA is TGTGCCAGCAGCCTTGAAGACAGGGCCCCCCCCAAAAACATTCAGTACTTC. The chain has TRBV28 and TRBJ2-4; 7 positions match TRBD1. The CDR3 extends over 17 amino acids. Germline lookup yields CDR1 MDHEN and CDR2 SYDVKM. The V segment lost 6 bases and the J segment 2 bases; nucleotides outside the gene matches: 13.